Presented here are 25 T cell receptor beta chains from one specimen sequenced in a study of T cells in Graves' hyperthyroidism and ophthalmopathy. Regions amplified from RNA transcripts were the TCR beta CDR3 regions. First-round RT-PCR targeting the TCR CDR3 was performed with the HTBI primer set. TCRdb redid the calling of the multiplex PCR reads with MiXCR, one entry per CDR3 protein. The data hold about 690,000 distinct CDR3 sequences, with approximately 15% observed a single time. The sample consisted of blood. The receptors come from a man over 45 with Graves' hyperthyroidism.

There are many counts of this clonotype. This rearrangement joins TRBV7-9 to TRBJ1-1, with unresolved D. Trimming pared 8 bases from V and 3 bases from J, leaving 16 bases between. The germline V gene encodes CDR1 SEHNR and CDR2 FQNEAQ (reference sequence). CDR3 length equals 14 residues. The CDR3 DNA is TGTGCCAGCGCCCCCCTAAACGGCGACACTGAAGCTTTCTTT. Protein: CASAPLNGDTEAFF.

This CDR3 reads CASSPPGQVAKNIQYF. The CDR3 region has the DNA TGTGCCAGCAGTCCACCGGGACAAGTAGCCAAAAACATTCAGTACTTC. V is TRBV28 and J is TRBJ2-4; D is possibly TRBD1 (6 bases). CDR3 size: 16 residues. V lost 5 bases to trimming and J lost 0 bases, with 14 bases between them. Germline values: CDR1 MDHEN, CDR2 SYDVKM.

This clonotype was counted a few times. The V and J genes are TRBV2 and TRBJ2-4; D may match TRBD1 or TRBD2 (5 bases each). Trimming shortened V by 9 bases and J by 6 bases, and 15 bases separated the two germline ends. Germline CDR1 is SNHLY and CDR2 is FYNNEI. CDR3 size: 13 residues. CDR3 protein: CASTGTGRNIQYF. CDR3 coding DNA: TGTGCCAGTACTGGGACGGGACGAAACATTCAGTACTTC.

This sequence joins TRBV7-9 and TRBJ2-2, with 9 bases fitting TRBD1. The V gene end was trimmed by 5 bases and the J gene end by 6 bases; junction bases not matched to a gene: 10. Germline CDR1 is SEHNR and CDR2 is FQNEAQ (reference sequence). This CDR3 has 16 residues. For the CDR3, the DNA is TGTGCCAGCAGCCCCCCCCGGGGACAGGGTGCCGGGGAGCTGTTTTTT. This translates into CASSPPRGQGAGELFF.

This clonotype showed up many times. The CDR3 nucleotides are TGTGCCAGCAGTTTACAGGGAGTGGGAAACACCATATATTTT. Its translation is CASSLQGVGNTIYF. V gene TRBV12-3 or TRBV12-4 combines with J gene TRBJ1-3; TRBD1 is a possible D gene (5 bases). The CDR3 runs to 14 residues. Trimming took 2 bases from V and 4 from J, leaving 9 bases between them.

Concerning this clonotype: One junction end does not reproduce the germline sequence, and a read error may be involved. The chain recombines TRBV20-1 with TRBJ1-5; perhaps TRBD1 as D (6 bases). CDR3 length equals 15 residues. Germline V gives CDR1 DFQATT, CDR2 SNEGSKA (reference sequence). Here the CDR3 reads CSASGGTGLNQPQRF. Here the CDR3 DNA reads TGCAGTGCTAGTGGGGGCACGGGACTAAATCAGCCCCAGCGTTTT.

The chain is built from TRBV6-2 or TRBV6-3 and TRBJ1-5; D remains unclear. Trimming stripped 0 bases from V and 9 bases from J, with 6 bases between. This CDR3 has 12 amino acids. Per the germline V gene, CDR1 is MNHEY and CDR2 is SVGEGT. The CDR3 reads CASSYSAGPQHF. CDR3 DNA: TGTGCCAGCAGTTACTCGGCGGGGCCCCAGCATTTT.

This clonotype appeared many times. This chain links TRBV28 with TRBJ2-7; TRBD2 aligns across 7 bases. Trimming at V came to 6 bases and at J to 9 bases, leaving 14 bases not matched to a gene. Germline assignment: CDR1 MDHEN and CDR2 SYDVKM. The CDR3 is 14 residues long. The CDR3 region has the DNA TGTGCCAGCAGCCCTATAGTGGTGGGCGGGAGGCAGTACTTC. It translates to CASSPIVVGGRQYF.

This clonotype came up a few times. This chain joins TRBV6-1 and TRBJ2-3; 7 bases line up with TRBD2. Trimming at V came to 6 bases and at J to 5 bases, leaving 2 bases not matched to a gene. Germline assignment: CDR1 MNHNS and CDR2 SASEGT. CDR3 length: 12 residues. As DNA, the CDR3 is TGTGCCAGCAGGTCTAGCGGAGATACGCAGTATTTT. This translates into CASRSSGDTQYF.

V usage is TRBV18 and J usage is TRBJ2-3; 7 positions match TRBD2. The germline gives CDR1 KGHSH, CDR2 LQKENI. V gave up 4 bases and J gave up 2 bases; unmatched junction bases: 15. The CDR3 extends over 18 amino acids. The CDR3 spells CASSHDSSWEGLTDTQYF. CDR3 sequence (DNA): TGTGCCAGCTCACACGACAGTTCGTGGGAGGGCCTCACAGATACGCAGTATTTT.

This clonotype was observed a few times. This chain links TRBV7-2 with TRBJ1-1, with 8 bases fitting TRBD1. The germline V gene has CDR1 SGHTA and CDR2 FQGNSA. After removal of 6 bases from V and 6 bases from J, the junction contained 12 bases not matched to a gene. The CDR3 totals 15 residues. The CDR3 sequence: CASRGQATMWAEAFF. CDR3 sequence (DNA): TGTGCCAGCAGGGGACAGGCTACGATGTGGGCTGAAGCTTTCTTT.

In its sample, this clonotype was seen a few times. The chain joins TRBV19 to TRBJ2-1, with 7 bases fitting TRBD1. Germline CDR1 and CDR2: LNHDA and SQIVND (reference sequence). This CDR3 contains 13 residues. J gave up 6 bases and V 6 bases, and 5 bases lay outside the gene matches. The CDR3 nucleotides are TGTGCCAGTAGGACAGGGAACCGCAATGAGCAGTTCTTC. Protein: CASRTGNRNEQFF.

The V gene is TRBV28, the J gene TRBJ2-1, with 7 bases lining up with TRBD2. CDR1 and CDR2 from the germline V gene are MDHEN and SYDVKM. The CDR3 has 15 amino acids. V dropped 3 bases and J dropped 2; count of bases not matched to a gene: 4. CDR3 residues: CASSFGGRAYNEQFF. CDR3 sequence (DNA): TGTGCCAGCAGTTTCGGCGGGAGAGCCTACAATGAGCAGTTCTTC. Looking up the rest from reference TRBV28 and TRBJ2-1 gives the full variable domain: DVKVTQSSRYLVKRTGEKVFLECVQDMDHENMFWYRQDPGLGLRLIYFSYDVKMKEKGDIPEGYSVSREKKERFSLILESASTNQTSMYLCASSFGGRAYNEQFFGPGTRLTVL.

This clonotype showed up many times. This chain connects TRBV30 to TRBJ2-7; D gene uncertain. The CDR3 runs 14 residues. V dropped 0 bases and J dropped 6 bases, with 15 bases sitting between them. Germline CDR1 is GTSNPN and CDR2 is SVGIG (reference sequence). CDR3 DNA sequence: TGTGCCTGGAGTGTAATTGGTGGGTGGCCCGAGCAGTACTTC. The encoded protein is CAWSVIGGWPEQYF.

This clonotype was picked up a small number of times. The chain uses TRBV5-6 and TRBJ2-3; 11 bases fit TRBD2. The V gene's germline CDR1 is SGHDT and CDR2 YYEEEE. The CDR3 loop spans 16 amino acids. The junction had 5 bases not matched to a gene; V was cut back by 2 bases and J by 3 bases. The CDR3 loop reads CASSFTSGSVTDTQYF. Written as DNA, the CDR3 is TGTGCCAGCAGCTTTACTAGCGGGAGTGTAACAGATACGCAGTATTTT. The full variable domain, in which reference TRBV5-6 and TRBJ2-3 provide the parts outside the CDR3, is DAGVTQSPTHLIKTRGQQVTLRCSPKSGHDTVSWYQQALGQGPQFIFQYYEEEERQRGNFPDRFSGHQFPNYSSELNVNALLLGDSALYLCASSFTSGSVTDTQYFGPGTRLTVL.

The rearrangement links TRBV7-2 to TRBJ1-5, with 10 bases lining up with TRBD1. Germline loops: CDR1 SGHTA, CDR2 FQGNSA. The CDR3 runs 16 residues. V lost 2 bases to trimming and J lost 5 bases; unmatched junction nucleotides: 6. CDR3: CASSLWTGGRYQPQHF. The CDR3 DNA reads TGTGCCAGCAGCTTATGGACAGGGGGAAGGTATCAGCCCCAGCATTTT.

In the case of this clonotype: A much larger clone sits a single nucleotide away, making a read error possible. This chain joins TRBV28 and TRBJ2-1; no definite D call. Trimming stripped 3 bases from V and 2 bases from J, with 11 bases between. This CDR3 region has 15 residues. CDR1 and CDR2 (germline): MDHEN, SYDVKM. CDR3 DNA: TGTGCCAGCAGTTTTTCCAGAAACCCCTACAATGAGCAGTTCTTC. Translated, it gives CASSFSRNPYNEQFF. Complete variable domain (other parts from reference TRBV28 and TRBJ2-1): DVKVTQSSRYLVKRTGEKVFLECVQDMDHENMFWYRQDPGLGLRLIYFSYDVKMKEKGDIPEGYSVSREKKERFSLILESASTNQTSMYLCASSFSRNPYNEQFFGPGTRLTVL.

At least ten counts were recorded for this clonotype. J is TRBJ2-1 and V is TRBV12-3 or TRBV12-4, with D perhaps assigned TRBD1 or TRBD2 (5 bases each). The CDR3 has 15 residues. V was shortened by 6 bases and J by 5 bases, with 17 bases between the two germline ends. CDR3 nucleotide sequence: TGTGCCAGCAGCCGTAAAGGGACCATAAACAATGAGCAGTTCTTC. The encoded protein is CASSRKGTINNEQFF.

This clonotype has at least ten counts. The chain links TRBV7-2 to TRBJ2-1, with D hard to call. Trimming took 8 bases from V and 5 from J, leaving 16 bases between them. The CDR3 is 14 amino acids. Germline lookup yields CDR1 SGHTA and CDR2 FQGNSA. In DNA form, the CDR3 reads TGTGCCAGCTCCAGGAGCAGGCACAACAATGAGCAGTTCTTC. Translation: CASSRSRHNNEQFF.

The table lists this clonotype with a few counts. A clone one base away is much larger, so this may be a read error. The chain joins TRBV7-9 to TRBJ2-7, with D uncertain. The CDR3 runs to 12 residues. The ends were cut back, 4 bases at V and 3 bases at J, with 7 bases in the middle. Germline loops: CDR1 SEHNR, CDR2 FQNEAQ (reference sequence). As DNA, the CDR3 is TGTGCCAGCAGCTCGGACGTCTACGAGCAGTACTTC. Translating it yields CASSSDVYEQYF.

This clonotype came up many times. The chain links TRBV7-3 to TRBJ2-7; 8 nucleotides agree with TRBD1. J gave up 1 base and V 5 bases, and 7 bases lay outside the gene matches. Germline loops: CDR1 SGHTA, CDR2 FQGTGA. This CDR3 is 15 amino acids long. The CDR3 DNA sequence: TGTGCCAGCAGCCCCGGGGACAGGAGATCCTACGAGCAGTACTTC. Amino acids: CASSPGDRRSYEQYF.

The V gene is TRBV3-1, the J gene TRBJ1-5; 7 nucleotides agree with TRBD1. Germline loops: CDR1 LGHDT, CDR2 YNNKEL (reference sequence). V trimming: 5 bases; J trimming: 9 bases; junction bases outside the gene matches: 10. CDR3 length equals 14 residues. The chain's CDR3 is CASSETGLGLPQHF. In nucleotides, the CDR3 is TGTGCCAGCAGCGAGACAGGGCTAGGCCTGCCCCAGCATTTT. The variable domain in full, with the rest retrieved from reference TRBV3-1 and TRBJ1-5, is DTAVSQTPKYLVTQMGNDKSIKCEQNLGHDTMYWYKQDSKKFLKIMFSYNNKELIINETVPNRFSPKSPDKAHLNLHINSLELGDSAVYFCASSETGLGLPQHFGDGTRLSIL.

The gene calls are TRBV19 and TRBJ2-1; the D is unclear. CDR3 length: 14 amino acids. Germline V gives CDR1 LNHDA, CDR2 SQIVND (reference sequence). V lost 3 bases and J 7 bases, leaving 13 bases between the germline ends. This chain's CDR3 is CASSIAYSLNEQFF. The CDR3 nucleotides are TGTGCCAGTAGTATCGCCTACTCACTGAATGAGCAGTTCTTC. The variable domain in full, with the rest retrieved from reference TRBV19 and TRBJ2-1, is DGGITQSPKYLFRKEGQNVTLSCEQNLNHDAMYWYRQDPGQGLRLIYYSQIVNDFQKGDIAEGYSVSREKKESFPLTVTSAQKNPTAFYLCASSIAYSLNEQFFGPGTRLTVL.

This clonotype was seen ten or more times. This chain links TRBV29-1 with TRBJ1-4, with 8 bases identical to TRBD1. CDR3 size: 13 residues. The ends lost 2 bases at V and 8 bases at J; junction bases unmatched: 4. From germline, CDR1 is SQVTM and CDR2 ANQGSEA. CDR3: CSVETGGGEKLFF. CDR3 nucleotides: TGCAGCGTTGAAACAGGGGGAGGGGAAAAACTGTTTTTT. The full variable domain, with the rest looked up from reference TRBV29-1 and TRBJ1-4, is SAVISQKPSRDICQRGTSLTIQCQVDSQVTMMFWYRQQPGQSLTLIATANQGSEATYESGFVIDKFPISRPNLTFSTLTVSNMSPEDSSIYLCSVETGGGEKLFFGSGTQLSVL.

The sample holds many counts of this clonotype. V usage is TRBV27 and J usage is TRBJ2-2, with 8 bases identical to TRBD1. The CDR3 runs 15 residues. The germline gives CDR1 MNHEY, CDR2 SMNVEV (reference sequence). J gave up 3 bases and V 6 bases, and 6 bases lay outside the gene matches. The CDR3 nucleotides read TGTGCCAGCAGCCTGACAGGGGCGTACACCGGGGAGCTGTTTTTT. This gives the protein CASSLTGAYTGELFF.